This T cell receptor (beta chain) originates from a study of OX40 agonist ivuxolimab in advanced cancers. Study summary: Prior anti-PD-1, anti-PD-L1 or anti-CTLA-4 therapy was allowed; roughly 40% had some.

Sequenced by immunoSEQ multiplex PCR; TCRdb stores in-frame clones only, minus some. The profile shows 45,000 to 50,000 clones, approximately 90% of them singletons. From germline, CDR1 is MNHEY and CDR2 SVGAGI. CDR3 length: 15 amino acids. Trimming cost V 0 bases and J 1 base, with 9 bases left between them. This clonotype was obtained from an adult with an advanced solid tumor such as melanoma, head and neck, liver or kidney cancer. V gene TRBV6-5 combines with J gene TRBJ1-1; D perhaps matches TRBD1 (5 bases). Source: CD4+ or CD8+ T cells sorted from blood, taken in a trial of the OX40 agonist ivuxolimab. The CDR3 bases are TGTGCCAGCAGTTACTCGAGAAGGGGGAACACTGAAGCTTTCTTT. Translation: CASSYSRRGNTEAFF.